The clone carrying this T cell receptor beta chain was seen ten or more times. The antigen remains unidentified. This record belongs to a study of T cells in Graves' hyperthyroidism and ophthalmopathy. Study-wide results and limits: In the blood, most expanded thyroid clonotypes above 0.001 appeared as well.

Authors of the study amplified TCR beta CDR3 regions from RNA transcripts. The HTBI primer set was used in a first-round RT-PCR of the TCR CDR3. TCRdb analysed the multiplex PCR reads with MiXCR anew, one entry per CDR3 protein. Among 300,000 to 400,000 distinct CDR3 sequences listed, around a fifth were seen once. The CDR3 is 15 amino acids. Per the germline V gene, CDR1 is MDHEN and CDR2 is SYDVKM. Trimming cost V 6 bases and J 9 bases, with 23 bases left between them. Sequencing used blood. The chain uses TRBV28 and TRBJ1-1; tentatively, D is TRBD1 (5 bases). The TCR sequence derives from a woman between 45 and 60 years old with Graves' hyperthyroidism. CDR3 nucleotide sequence: TGTGCCAGCAGGAGTGGGACCTACTCTGAACCGCAAGCTTTCTTT. Its translation: CASRSGTYSEPQAFF. Looking up the rest from reference TRBV28 and TRBJ1-1 gives the full variable domain: DVKVTQSSRYLVKRTGEKVFLECVQDMDHENMFWYRQDPGLGLRLIYFSYDVKMKEKGDIPEGYSVSREKKERFSLILESASTNQTSMYLCASRSGTYSEPQAFFGQGTRLTVV.